Listed below are T cell receptor beta chains from one sample, sequenced in a study of response to subunit inactivated influenza vaccine. TCRdb re-derived calls from the RT-PCR reads in MiXCR, one entry per CDR3 protein. The table lists hundreds of thousands of distinct CDR3 sequences, 7.5% to 8.5% of them singletons, with 10% to 15% in the top ten. The input for sequencing was PBMCs from blood, taken around 25 months after vaccination. Every receptor here comes from a man between 50 and 69 years old who received an inactivated influenza vaccine. Each CDR3 is given with its conserved first and last residue. A D gene is named only where the DNA matches it firmly. The size of a clone is reported for some rows only, either as once, few or many, or as a class for expanded clones.

J: TRBJ2-3
size: .
V: TRBV20-1
D: .
CDR3: CSADGPGGTDTQYF
DNA: TGCAGTGCCGACGGGCCCGGGGGCACAGATACGCAGTATTTT

J: TRBJ2-5
size: few
V: TRBV20-1
D: TRBD2
CDR3: CSAVRDYASQETQYF
DNA: TGCAGTGCTGTCCGGGACTACGCTTCCCAAGAGACCCAGTACTTC

J: TRBJ2-5
size: many
V: TRBV7-9
D: TRBD2
CDR3: CASSRPSGGAEETQYF
DNA: TGTGCCAGCAGCCGCCCTAGCGGGGGGGCGGAAGAGACCCAGTACTTC

J: TRBJ2-7
size: .
V: TRBV29-1
D: .
CDR3: CSVAGQRSSGEQYF
DNA: TGCAGCGTAGCGGGACAGCGGTCGTCGGGCGAGCAGTACTTC

J: TRBJ2-2
size: few
V: TRBV5-5
D: .
CDR3: CASTLQLGANTGELFF
DNA: TGTGCCAGCACCTTGCAGCTCGGGGCGAACACCGGGGAGCTGTTTTTT

J: TRBJ2-3
size: many
V: TRBV7-9
D: TRBD2
CDR3: CASSPQTSGNSDTQYF
DNA: TGTGCCAGCAGCCCTCAGACTAGCGGGAACTCAGATACGCAGTATTTT

J: TRBJ1-5
size: .
V: TRBV18
D: .
CDR3: CASSPRGPQGPQHF
DNA: TGTGCCAGCTCACCACGGGGCCCTCAGGGGCCCCAGCATTTT

J: TRBJ2-7
size: few
V: TRBV6-2/TRBV6-3
D: TRBD1
CDR3: CASSYHRDRGDGFYEQYF
DNA: TGTGCCAGCAGTTATCACCGGGACAGGGGGGACGGCTTCTACGAGCAGTACTTC

J: TRBJ2-5
size: few
V: TRBV20-1
D: TRBD1
CDR3: CSAREFYRGQETQYF
DNA: TGCAGTGCTAGAGAGTTTTACAGGGGGCAAGAGACCCAGTACTTC

J: TRBJ1-1
size: few
V: TRBV5-4
D: .
CDR3: CASSPAWGQTEAFF
DNA: TGTGCCAGCAGCCCGGCGTGGGGACAAACTGAAGCTTTCTTT

J: TRBJ2-7
size: .
V: TRBV28
D: .
CDR3: CASRQGDYEQYF
DNA: TGTGCCAGCAGACAAGGTGATTACGAGCAGTACTTC

J: TRBJ2-2
size: .
V: TRBV6-2/TRBV6-3
D: .
CDR3: CASSYSRPSTGELFF
DNA: TGTGCCAGCAGTTACTCCCGGCCAAGCACCGGGGAGCTGTTTTTT

J: TRBJ1-1
size: .
V: TRBV9
D: .
CDR3: CASSVVTSEAFF
DNA: TGTGCCAGCAGCGTAGTAACATCTGAAGCTTTCTTT

J: TRBJ1-2
size: .
V: TRBV28
D: .
CDR3: CASSRPGNYGYTF
DNA: TGTGCCAGCAGTCGACCGGGTAACTATGGCTACACCTTC

J: TRBJ2-5
size: .
V: TRBV27
D: TRBD2
CDR3: CASGAGTRAETQYF
DNA: TGTGCCAGCGGGGCCGGGACTAGAGCAGAGACCCAGTACTTC

J: TRBJ2-3
size: many
V: TRBV7-2
D: .
CDR3: CASSATDTQYF
DNA: TGTGCCAGCAGCGCCACAGATACGCAGTATTTT

J: TRBJ1-1
size: .
V: TRBV5-1
D: TRBD1
CDR3: CASSARTGGTEAFF
DNA: TGCGCCAGCAGCGCTAGGACAGGGGGCACTGAAGCTTTCTTT

J: TRBJ1-2
size: few
V: TRBV7-8
D: .
CDR3: CASSLFRDNYGYTF
DNA: TGTGCCAGCAGCTTATTCAGGGACAACTATGGCTACACCTTC

J: TRBJ2-7
size: few
V: TRBV5-8
D: .
CDR3: CASSLATGHISYEQYF
DNA: TGTGCCAGCAGCTTGGCCACCGGACATATCTCCTACGAGCAGTACTTC

J: TRBJ2-1
size: few
V: TRBV6-2/TRBV6-3
D: .
CDR3: CASSWGPGNEQFF
DNA: TGTGCCAGCAGTTGGGGGCCAGGGAATGAGCAGTTCTTC

J: TRBJ2-3
size: many
V: TRBV11-2
D: .
CDR3: CASSLVVPSDTQYF
DNA: TGTGCCAGCAGCTTAGTGGTGCCGAGTGATACGCAGTATTTT

J: TRBJ2-1
size: .
V: TRBV4-2
D: TRBD2
CDR3: CASSESSGSAYNEQFF
DNA: TGTGCCAGCAGCGAGAGTAGCGGGAGCGCCTACAATGAGCAGTTCTTC

J: TRBJ2-2
size: .
V: TRBV25-1
D: TRBD1
CDR3: CASSVGTGSTGELFF
DNA: TGTGCCAGCAGTGTGGGGACAGGGAGCACCGGGGAGCTGTTTTTT

J: TRBJ1-2
size: .
V: TRBV20-1
D: .
CDR3: CSAPAGVRGYTF
DNA: TGCAGTGCCCCGGCAGGGGTTCGGGGCTACACCTTC

J: TRBJ2-3
size: many
V: TRBV6-1
D: TRBD1
CDR3: CASSTAGGTDTQYF
DNA: TGTGCCAGCAGCACAGCAGGGGGTACAGATACGCAGTATTTT

J: TRBJ2-7
size: many
V: TRBV29-1
D: .
CDR3: CSVARGAGEQYF
DNA: TGCAGCGTTGCCAGGGGGGCGGGCGAGCAGTACTTC

J: TRBJ1-4
size: .
V: TRBV28
D: .
CDR3: CASSFGGTNEKLFF
DNA: TGTGCCAGCAGTTTCGGGGGAACTAATGAAAAACTGTTTTTT

J: TRBJ1-6
size: few
V: TRBV7-2
D: .
CDR3: CASSPMRVVGTPLHF
DNA: TGTGCCAGCAGCCCGATGCGGGTAGTCGGGACGCCCCTCCACTTT

J: TRBJ2-1
size: .
V: TRBV6-4
D: .
CDR3: CASSEIVGNEQFF
DNA: TGTGCCAGCAGTGAAATAGTGGGGAATGAGCAGTTCTTC

J: TRBJ2-1
size: few
V: TRBV5-1
D: TRBD2
CDR3: CASSGKTSGEQFF
DNA: TGCGCCAGCAGCGGGAAGACTAGCGGGGAGCAGTTCTTC

J: TRBJ1-1
size: many
V: TRBV14
D: .
CDR3: CASSQDYVNTEAFF
DNA: TGTGCCAGCAGCCAAGATTACGTGAACACTGAAGCTTTCTTT

J: TRBJ2-7
size: few
V: TRBV5-1
D: TRBD1
CDR3: CASSLGLGQGAHEQYF
DNA: TGCGCCAGCAGCTTGGGATTGGGACAGGGGGCCCACGAGCAGTACTTC

J: TRBJ2-7
size: few
V: TRBV11-1
D: .
CDR3: CASSLEDRRYYEQYF
DNA: TGTGCCAGCAGCTTGGAAGACAGGCGGTACTACGAGCAGTACTTC

J: TRBJ1-2
size: .
V: TRBV16
D: .
CDR3: CASSQFAQGVGGYTF
DNA: TGTGCCAGCAGCCAATTTGCGCAGGGAGTCGGTGGCTACACCTTC

J: TRBJ2-3
size: .
V: TRBV28
D: TRBD2
CDR3: CASSALAGGGDTQYF
DNA: TGTGCCAGCAGCGCACTAGCGGGGGGCGGGGATACGCAGTATTTT

J: TRBJ1-1
size: few
V: TRBV7-2
D: .
CDR3: CASRSAPDRNTEAFF
DNA: TGTGCCAGCAGATCCGCCCCGGACAGAAACACTGAAGCTTTCTTT

J: TRBJ2-3
size: many
V: TRBV6-1
D: TRBD2
CDR3: CASSRLAGVITQYF
DNA: TGTGCCAGCAGCCGACTAGCGGGGGTCATAACGCAGTATTTT

J: TRBJ2-7
size: .
V: TRBV28
D: .
CDR3: CASRIRGGEQYF
DNA: TGTGCCAGCAGAATCAGGGGCGGCGAGCAGTACTTC

J: TRBJ2-3
size: many
V: TRBV7-2
D: .
CDR3: CASSDFGESGDTQYF
DNA: TGTGCCAGCAGCGATTTTGGGGAGTCGGGAGATACGCAGTATTTT

J: TRBJ2-3
size: .
V: TRBV15
D: .
CDR3: CATSRVRGTDTQYF
DNA: TGTGCCACCAGCAGAGTTCGGGGCACAGATACGCAGTATTTT